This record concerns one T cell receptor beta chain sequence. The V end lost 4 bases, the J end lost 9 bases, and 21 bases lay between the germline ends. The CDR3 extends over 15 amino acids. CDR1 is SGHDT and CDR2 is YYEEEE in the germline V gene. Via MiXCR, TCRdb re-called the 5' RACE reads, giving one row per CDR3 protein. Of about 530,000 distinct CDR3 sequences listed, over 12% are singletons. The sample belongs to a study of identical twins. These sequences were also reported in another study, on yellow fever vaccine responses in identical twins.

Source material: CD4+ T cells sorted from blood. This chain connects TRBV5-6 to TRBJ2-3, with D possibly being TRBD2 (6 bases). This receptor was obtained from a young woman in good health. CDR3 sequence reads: CASSAGRWGIGTQYF. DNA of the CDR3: TGTGCCAGCAGCGCGGGAAGATGGGGAATCGGAACGCAGTATTTT.